Each of the 6 T cell receptor beta chains below was sequenced from the same sample in a study of cytomegalovirus exposure and HLA in healthy donors. Primers: 60 Vbeta forward and 13 Jbeta reverse. Measured with immunoSEQ multiplex PCR; TCRdb has only the in-frame clones, and not every one. Here the sample spans some 120,000 clones, more than 60% being singletons. The sequencing input was PBMCs. These receptors came from a woman aged 40 to 55 in good health and CMV-seropositive.

The chain joins TRBV25-1 to TRBJ1-2, with a tentative D call TRBD1 (5 bases). The V gene lost 2 bases and the J gene lost 4 bases, with 14 bases spanning the gap. This CDR3 has 15 amino acids. CDR1 and CDR2 from the germline V gene are MGHDK and SYGVNS. The CDR3 DNA follows: TGTGCCAGCAGTGAACCCCGGGGGATTGGCTATGGCTACACCTTC. It is translated as CASSEPRGIGYGYTF.

This chain links TRBV28 with TRBJ1-5; D gene unclear. V was trimmed by 7 bases and J by 2 bases, leaving 15 bases between them. The CDR3 length is 15 residues. CDR1 is MDHEN and CDR2 is SYDVKM in the germline V gene. The CDR3 nucleotides read TGTGCCAGCAAGAAAGGAGTTTTGGGCAATCAGCCCCAGCATTTT. It is translated as CASKKGVLGNQPQHF.

The chain employs TRBV7-2 and TRBJ2-7; 9 bases fit TRBD1. The trim removed 5 bases at V and 5 bases at J, leaving 10 bases unmatched. This CDR3 comprises 15 residues. Germline V gene lookup returns CDR1 SGHTA and CDR2 FQGNSA. For the CDR3, the DNA is TGTGCCAGCAGCCCCCGGCAACAGGGGGCCAACGAGCAGTACTTC. This gives the protein CASSPRQQGANEQYF.

V is TRBV5-1 and J is TRBJ1-4; possible D gene TRBD1, 5 bases. Per germline, CDR1 SGHRS and CDR2 YFSETQ. Trimming took off 4 bases at V and 0 bases at J, with 10 bases between the two ends. CDR3 length: 15 amino acids. The CDR3 spells CASSAGRPTNEKLFF. CDR3 nucleotides: TGCGCCAGCAGCGCGGGACGGCCAACTAATGAAAAACTGTTTTTT.

The gene calls are TRBV30 and TRBJ2-5; tentative D call: TRBD1 (6 bases). Germline CDR1 and CDR2: GTSNPN and SVGIG (reference sequence). Trimming removed 2 bases at V and 5 bases at J, with 15 bases between. The CDR3 has 14 amino acids. DNA for the CDR3: TGTGCCTGGAGTTCCACAGGGTCGGGGGAGACCCAGTACTTC. Its protein is CAWSSTGSGETQYF.

This clone was counted a few times. The CDR3 DNA sequence: TGTGCCAGCAGCGTAGGGCCGGGAGGGGTTAATGATCAGCCCCAGCATTTT. This codes for CASSVGPGGVNDQPQHF. The gene calls are TRBV9 and TRBJ1-5; possibly TRBD1 for D (5 bases). The CDR3 sequence is 17 residues long. Trimming removed 0 bases at V and 5 bases at J, with 18 bases between. CDR1 is SGDLS and CDR2 is YYNGEE in the germline V gene.